One TCR beta chain is described in this entry. This CDR3 has 15 amino acids. Germline assignment: CDR1 ENHRY and CDR2 SYGVKD. V lost 6 bases, J lost 0 bases, and 4 bases stayed unmatched. The method was immunoSEQ multiplex PCR; TCRdb's version includes in-frame clones alone and lacks a portion of them. The data hold approximately 65,000 clones, with around 97% observed a single time. The data were obtained in a study of T cell changes during pregnancy in multiple sclerosis. The material sequenced was CD8+ T cells from peripheral blood mononuclear cells, taken after pregnancy. The chain joins TRBV10-3 to TRBJ2-1; 8 bases are a match to TRBD2. The sequence derives from a female donor with multiple sclerosis, enrolled in a pregnancy study. The CDR3 nucleotides are TGTGCCATCAGCACAAGCGGGAGCTCCTACAATGAGCAGTTCTTC. Encoded protein: CAISTSGSSYNEQFF.